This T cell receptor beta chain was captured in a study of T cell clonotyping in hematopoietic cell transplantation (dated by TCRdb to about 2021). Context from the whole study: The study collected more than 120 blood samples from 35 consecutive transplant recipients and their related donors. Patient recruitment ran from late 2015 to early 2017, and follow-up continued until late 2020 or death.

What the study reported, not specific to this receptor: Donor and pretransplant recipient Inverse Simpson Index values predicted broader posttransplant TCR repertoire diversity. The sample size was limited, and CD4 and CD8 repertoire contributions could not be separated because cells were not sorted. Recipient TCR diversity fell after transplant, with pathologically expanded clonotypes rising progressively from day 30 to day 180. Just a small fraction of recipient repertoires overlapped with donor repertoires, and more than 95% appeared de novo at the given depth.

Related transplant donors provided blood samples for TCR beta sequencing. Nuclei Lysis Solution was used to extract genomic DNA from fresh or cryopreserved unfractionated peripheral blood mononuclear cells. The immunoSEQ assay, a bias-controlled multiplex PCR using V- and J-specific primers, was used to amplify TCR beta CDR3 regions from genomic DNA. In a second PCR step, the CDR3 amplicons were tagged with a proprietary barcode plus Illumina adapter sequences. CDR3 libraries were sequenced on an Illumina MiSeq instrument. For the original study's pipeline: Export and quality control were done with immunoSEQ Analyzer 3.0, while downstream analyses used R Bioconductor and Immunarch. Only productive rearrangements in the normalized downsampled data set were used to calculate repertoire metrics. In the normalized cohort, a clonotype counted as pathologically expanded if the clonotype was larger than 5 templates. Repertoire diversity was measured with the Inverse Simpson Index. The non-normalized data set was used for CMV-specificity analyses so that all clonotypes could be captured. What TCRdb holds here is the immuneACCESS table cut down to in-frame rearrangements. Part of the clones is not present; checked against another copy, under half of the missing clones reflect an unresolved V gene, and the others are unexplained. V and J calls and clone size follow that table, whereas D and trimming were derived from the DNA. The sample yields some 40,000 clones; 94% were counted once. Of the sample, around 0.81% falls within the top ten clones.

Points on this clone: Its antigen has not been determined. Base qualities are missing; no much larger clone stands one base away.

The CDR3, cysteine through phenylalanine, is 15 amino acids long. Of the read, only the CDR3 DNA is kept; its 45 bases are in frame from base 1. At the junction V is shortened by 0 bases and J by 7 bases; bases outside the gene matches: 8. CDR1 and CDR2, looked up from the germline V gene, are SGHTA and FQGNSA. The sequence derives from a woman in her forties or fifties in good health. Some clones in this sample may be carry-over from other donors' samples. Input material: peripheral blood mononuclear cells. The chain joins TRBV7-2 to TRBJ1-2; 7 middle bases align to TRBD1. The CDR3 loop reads CASSLAPGGVIGYTF. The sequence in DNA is TGTGCCAGCAGCTTAGCGCCAGGGGGTGTAATTGGCTACACCTTC.